Listed below are T cell receptor beta chains from one sample, sequenced in a study of post-analysis software for immune sequencing data. TCRdb processed the PCR reads anew with MiXCR; each CDR3 protein has one entry. The table has under 200,000 distinct CDR3 sequences, approximately 29% seen once; the top ten hold around 3.2%. Sequencing was carried out using blood. These TCRs come from a girl aged 2-17 years with multiple sclerosis. Both conserved end residues are part of each CDR3. A D gene is named only where the DNA matches it firmly. Clone sizes are given selectively: once, few, many, or a class where the clone is expanded.

cdr3_nt cdr3_aa j_call d_call cdr3_length clone_size v_call
TGTGCTGGTGGTCCTTACGGGGCAGGGAACACTGAAGCTTTCTTT CAGGPYGAGNTEAFF TRBJ1-1 . 15 . TRBV12-5
TGCAGTGTCAGCCCGACTAGCATAGAAGAGACCCAGTACTTC CSVSPTSIEETQYF TRBJ2-5 TRBD2 14 many TRBV20-1
TGTGCCGGCAGTAGACAGGAACACACAGATACGCAGTATTTT CAGSRQEHTDTQYF TRBJ2-3 . 14 . TRBV6-5
TGTGCCAGCAGTCCAACAGGGGAGAGCTACGAGCAGTACTTC CASSPTGESYEQYF TRBJ2-7 TRBD1 14 . TRBV6-2/TRBV6-3
TGCAGCGTTGGGGAGACCCAGTACTTC CSVGETQYF TRBJ2-5 . 9 few TRBV29-1
TGCAGCGTTGCGGGGACAGGGGACTTCTATGGCTACACCTTC CSVAGTGDFYGYTF TRBJ1-2 TRBD1 14 many TRBV29-1
TGCAGCGTTGCTGGGAACGGCTATGGCTACACCTTC CSVAGNGYGYTF TRBJ1-2 . 12 . TRBV29-1
TGTGCCAGCCGGGGCCTAGATCAGCCCCAGCATTTT CASRGLDQPQHF TRBJ1-5 . 12 . TRBV10-3
TGCGCCAGCGGCGCGACTAGCACGGAGACCCAGTACTTC CASGATSTETQYF TRBJ2-5 TRBD2 13 . TRBV5-1
TGTGCCAGCAGCCCAGCGGGAGACTTAGCTGAGCAGTACTTC CASSPAGDLAEQYF TRBJ2-7 TRBD2 14 . TRBV28
TGTGCCTGGAGTGTACTAACTATGAATGAGCAGTTCTTC CAWSVLTMNEQFF TRBJ2-1 . 13 . TRBV30
TGTGCCAGCAGTTATCCCTCCGGGGGGCGGACTGAAGCTTTCTTT CASSYPSGGRTEAFF TRBJ1-1 . 15 . TRBV6-5
TGTGCCAGCAGTGTAACCGGGGGAAACTACGAGCAGTACTTC CASSVTGGNYEQYF TRBJ2-7 . 14 many TRBV6-1
TGTGCCAGCAGTTTGGACAGGTTTTTCTACGAGCAGTACTTC CASSLDRFFYEQYF TRBJ2-7 TRBD1 14 . TRBV28
TGCGCCAGCAGCTTGGATCCCAGTAACGAAGCTTTCTTT CASSLDPSNEAFF TRBJ1-1 . 13 . TRBV5-1
TGTGCCAGCAGTCTTCTAGGCTCAGGGCGGACTGAAGCTTTCTTT CASSLLGSGRTEAFF TRBJ1-1 . 15 few TRBV27
TGCAGCGTCCGGACTAGCGGGAGTCTTGGCAAGCAGTACTTC CSVRTSGSLGKQYF TRBJ2-7 TRBD2 14 many TRBV29-1
TGCGCCAGCTCCGGGGGGGAACAAGAGACCCAGTACTTC CASSGGEQETQYF TRBJ2-5 TRBD2 13 many TRBV5-1
TGTGCCAGCACCCTTAGCGGCATGAGCTCCTACGAGCAGTACTTC CASTLSGMSSYEQYF TRBJ2-7 . 15 . TRBV12-3/TRBV12-4
TGCGCCAGCAGCCAAGGTCGGGGGACCCACCAAGAGACTCAGTACTTC CASSQGRGTHQETQYF TRBJ2-5 . 16 . TRBV4-1
TGCGCCAGCAGCTTGGCGGTAGAGAATACGCAGTATTTT CASSLAVENTQYF TRBJ2-3 . 13 . TRBV5-1
TGTGCCAGCAGAACCGGGACAGATAATTCACCCCTCCACTTT CASRTGTDNSPLHF TRBJ1-6 TRBD1 14 few TRBV6-1
TGCGCCAGCAGCAAAACCCCACAGAGTTTAAACACTGAAGCTTTCTTT CASSKTPQSLNTEAFF TRBJ1-1 . 16 many TRBV4-1
TGCGCCAGCAGCTCGACAGGGTTGAATGAGCAGTTCTTC CASSSTGLNEQFF TRBJ2-1 TRBD1 13 . TRBV5-1
TGTGCCAGCAGCCGATCTGGAGGGGGTCTTGAAGCTTTCTTT CASSRSGGGLEAFF TRBJ1-1 . 14 . TRBV6-5
TGCAGTGCCCTTGGCGCAGGCATGAACACTGAAGCTTTCTTT CSALGAGMNTEAFF TRBJ1-1 . 14 few TRBV20-1
TGTGCCAGCAGCTTAGTACGCCTTGGGGCCGGTAATGAGCAGTTCTTC CASSLVRLGAGNEQFF TRBJ2-1 . 16 many TRBV7-9
TGCAGCGTTGCCGGGACAGGATACGAGCAGTACTTC CSVAGTGYEQYF TRBJ2-7 TRBD1 12 many TRBV29-1
TGTGCCAACGCCAGGGGGAGCAATCAGCCCCAGCATTTT CANARGSNQPQHF TRBJ1-5 TRBD1 13 . TRBV10-3
TGTGCCAGCAGTGCGCTAGCGGGAGAGTCAGATACGCAGTATTTT CASSALAGESDTQYF TRBJ2-3 TRBD2 15 many TRBV6-4
TGTGCCAGCAGCCAATTGGGGGGAACCTACGAGCAGTACTTC CASSQLGGTYEQYF TRBJ2-7 . 14 . TRBV14
TGTGCCAGCTCACGAGGGACAGGGGAAGGCGAGCAGTACTTC CASSRGTGEGEQYF TRBJ2-7 TRBD1 14 . TRBV18